Following are 30 T cell receptor beta chains from one sample sequenced in a study of cytomegalovirus exposure and HLA in healthy donors. With 60 Vbeta and 13 Jbeta primers, the PCR was carried out. Assay used: immunoSEQ multiplex PCR; TCRdb lists only in-frame clones, some missing. This sample carries 200,000 to 250,000 clones, almost 80% of them seen once, and the ten largest clones take less than 4.5%. Input material: PBMCs. These receptor sequences come from a male donor in good health and CMV-seronegative.

This clone was counted a single time. The J gene is TRBJ2-7, the V gene TRBV5-1, with TRBD2 matching 7 bases. V lost 0 bases and J lost 7; bases outside the gene matches: 10. The CDR3 length is 15 residues. In germline, CDR1 is SGHRS, CDR2 YFSETQ. CDR3 protein: CASSLAAGVLREQYF. The CDR3 nucleotides read TGCGCCAGCAGCTTGGCCGCGGGAGTGCTGAGGGAGCAGTACTTC.

The chain is built from TRBV15 and TRBJ2-1; possible D gene TRBD2, 5 bases. The CDR3 sequence is 14 residues long. From germline, CDR1 is LNHNV and CDR2 YYDKDF (reference sequence). The ends were cut back, 0 bases at V and 9 bases at J, with 12 bases in the middle. The CDR3 here is CATSRDGLSPEQFF. The CDR3 DNA sequence: TGTGCCACCAGCAGAGACGGACTCTCTCCTGAGCAGTTCTTC.

The gene calls are TRBV5-6 and TRBJ1-1, with D possibly TRBD1 on 6 matching bases. CDR3 size: 13 residues. The germline CDR1 and CDR2 sequences are SGHDT and YYEEEE. V lost 2 bases, J lost 5 bases, and 10 bases lay in between. The CDR3 spells CASSFDRWTEAFF. DNA for the CDR3: TGTGCCAGCAGCTTTGACAGGTGGACTGAAGCTTTCTTT.

The chain is built from TRBV11-2 and TRBJ2-7; D possibly corresponds to TRBD2 (5 bases). V lost 5 bases, J lost 2 bases, and 13 bases lay in between. Germline lookup yields CDR1 SGHAT and CDR2 FQNNGV. The CDR3 runs to 14 residues. Here the CDR3 reads CASSRGGYTYEQYF. The CDR3 DNA reads as TGTGCCAGCAGCCGCGGCGGGTATACCTACGAGCAGTACTTC.

The gene calls are TRBV6-1 and TRBJ1-2, with D possibly TRBD1 on 6 matching bases. The CDR3 is made up of 15 amino acids. CDR1 is MNHNS, CDR2 SASEGT, per germline. Between the trimmed V and J ends, which lost 2 bases and 8 bases, there was a span of 18 bases. The CDR3 here is CASSERAGDPSGYTF. The CDR3 bases are TGTGCCAGCAGTGAAAGGGCAGGGGATCCGAGCGGCTACACCTTC.

The rearrangement links TRBV27 to TRBJ2-1; no firm D call. V was clipped by 0 bases and J by 7 bases, with 7 bases between them. CDR1 MNHEY and CDR2 SMNVEV come from the germline V gene (reference sequence). The length of the CDR3 is 13 residues. CDR3 loop: CASSLSSANEQFF. DNA of the CDR3: TGTGCCAGCAGTTTATCCAGCGCGAATGAGCAGTTCTTC.

The chain is built from TRBV13 and TRBJ1-5, with a tentative D call TRBD1 (6 bases). Trimming left V 3 bases short and J 4 bases short, with 10 bases between. The CDR3 is 14 residues long. In germline, CDR1 is PRHDT, CDR2 FYEKMQ (reference sequence). CDR3 in DNA: TGTGCCAGCAGCTTCAAAACAGGGAATCAGCCCCAGCATTTT. Translation gives CASSFKTGNQPQHF.

J is TRBJ1-1 and V is TRBV4-1; D gene ambiguous. Germline V gives CDR1 MGHRA, CDR2 YSYEKL. CDR3 length equals 18 residues. V was cut by 4 bases and J by 0 bases, with 21 bases left in between. CDR3 DNA sequence: TGCGCCAGCAGCCGCGCCGTGGGCCGGGGTCCAATGAACACTGAAGCTTTCTTT. It translates to CASSRAVGRGPMNTEAFF.

For the CDR3, the DNA is TGTGCCAGCAGCATTCGCCCTCACCGGGGAGGCAACTATGGCTACACCTTC. Translated, it gives CASSIRPHRGGNYGYTF. The chain couples TRBV27 to TRBJ1-2; D gene uncertain. The CDR3 has 17 amino acids. Trimming left V 6 bases short and J 2 bases short, with 22 bases between. Per the germline V gene, CDR1 is MNHEY and CDR2 is SMNVEV (reference sequence).

The chain uses TRBV27 and TRBJ1-5, with 10 nucleotides matching TRBD1. CDR3 length equals 15 residues. V shed 3 bases and J 4 bases; nucleotides not matched to a gene: 3. The V gene's germline CDR1 is MNHEY and CDR2 SMNVEV (reference sequence). Here the CDR3 reads CASSLDRGGNQPQHF. The CDR3 bases are TGTGCCAGCAGTTTGGACAGGGGGGGTAATCAGCCCCAGCATTTT.

The genes are TRBV5-1 and TRBJ2-7; tentative D call: TRBD2 (5 bases). Germline V gene lookup returns CDR1 SGHRS and CDR2 YFSETQ. V dropped 0 bases and J dropped 7 bases, with 14 bases sitting between them. The CDR3 spans 14 residues. CDR3 DNA sequence: TGCGCCAGCAGCTTGGGGCTGGGAGAGATTGAGCAGTACTTC. Residues: CASSLGLGEIEQYF.

The chain has TRBV13 and TRBJ2-7, with TRBD1 matching 8 bases. Germline CDR1 reads PRHDT; CDR2 reads FYEKMQ (reference sequence). The junction had 4 bases not matched to a gene; V was cut back by 0 bases and J by 3 bases. The length of the CDR3 is 15 residues. This chain's CDR3 is CASSLGRQGHYEQYF. CDR3 bases: TGTGCCAGCAGCTTAGGCAGACAGGGGCACTACGAGCAGTACTTC.

The rearrangement joins TRBV5-1 to TRBJ2-5, with 9 bases fitting TRBD2. J lost 2 bases, V lost 4 bases, and 6 bases had no gene match. The CDR3 is made up of 15 amino acids. Germline V gives CDR1 SGHRS, CDR2 YFSETQ. The CDR3: CASSRGLAGQETQYF. The CDR3 region has the DNA TGCGCCAGCAGCAGGGGGCTAGCGGGGCAAGAGACCCAGTACTTC. Together with reference TRBV5-1 and TRBJ2-5, the CDR3 gives the full variable domain: KAGVTQTPRYLIKTRGQQVTLSCSPISGHRSVSWYQQTPGQGLQFLFEYFSETQRNKGNFPGRFSGRQFSNSRSEMNVSTLELGDSALYLCASSRGLAGQETQYFGPGTRLLVL.

The chain uses TRBV28 and TRBJ2-3, with 8 bases identical to TRBD2. Germline V CDR1 and CDR2: MDHEN, SYDVKM. V dropped 4 bases and J dropped 4; count of bases not matched to a gene: 4. There are 14 residues in the CDR3. The CDR3 region is CASSSRLAPDTQYF. CDR3 in DNA: TGTGCCAGCAGTTCACGACTAGCGCCAGATACGCAGTATTTT.

The chain couples TRBV19 to TRBJ2-1; 8 bases fit TRBD2. Germline values: CDR1 LNHDA, CDR2 SQIVND (reference sequence). Trimming removed 7 bases from V and 8 bases from J; junction bases left unmatched: 13. The CDR3 is 15 amino acids. CDR3 coding DNA: TGTGCCAGTACCGACCAAGCGGGAGTGTTTGATGAGCAGTTCTTC. This translates into CASTDQAGVFDEQFF. Full variable domain (rest looked up from reference TRBV19 and TRBJ2-1): DGGITQSPKYLFRKEGQNVTLSCEQNLNHDAMYWYRQDPGQGLRLIYYSQIVNDFQKGDIAEGYSVSREKKESFPLTVTSAQKNPTAFYLCASTDQAGVFDEQFFGPGTRLTVL.

The rearrangement links TRBV10-2 to TRBJ2-7; tentative D call: TRBD2 (6 bases). V dropped 4 bases and J dropped 3 bases, with 22 bases sitting between them. Germline CDR1 WSHSY, CDR2 SAAADI. The CDR3 is made up of 17 amino acids. The CDR3 bases are TGCGCCAGCAGTGTCTGGGGGGACCCGGGACGGAGCTACGAGCAGTACTTC. Its protein is CASSVWGDPGRSYEQYF.

This sequence joins TRBV19 and TRBJ1-3; D is unresolved. This CDR3 comprises 16 residues. With 3 bases removed from V and 2 bases from J, the gap between germline ends came to 14 bases. CDR1 LNHDA and CDR2 SQIVND come from the germline V gene (reference sequence). As DNA, the CDR3 is TGTGCCAGTAGTATCCCGCGGGGAAGCCCTGGAAACACCATATATTTT. This encodes CASSIPRGSPGNTIYF.

V usage is TRBV4-2 and J usage is TRBJ1-6; D call uncertain. Germline V gene data show CDR1 as LGHNA and CDR2 as YNFKEQ. CDR3 length: 15 amino acids. V lost 0 bases and J 8 bases, leaving 11 bases between the germline ends. In nucleotides, the CDR3 is TGTGCCAGCAGCCAAGAAGAGGGCCTAGATTCACCCCTCCACTTT. It translates to CASSQEEGLDSPLHF.

The J gene is TRBJ2-5, the V gene TRBV11-2; TRBD2 matches 7 bases. The end of the DNA fits TRBJ2-7 better, so the J call may be wrong. This CDR3 contains 16 residues. Germline-derived CDR1 and CDR2 are SGHAT and FQNNGV. The CDR3 DNA sequence: TGTGCCAGCAGCTTAGTCGGCGGGAGCGGACTCTACGAGCAGTACTTC. Translation: CASSLVGGSGLYEQYF.

The chain links TRBV9 to TRBJ1-4; D is undetermined. Per germline, CDR1 SGDLS and CDR2 YYNGEE. V was pared by 3 bases and J by 7 bases, with 10 bases between. The CDR3 covers 13 residues. The CDR3 loop is CASSAEEGEKLFF. The CDR3 DNA is TGTGCCAGCAGCGCTGAGGAGGGTGAAAAACTGTTTTTT.

The chain is built from TRBV27 and TRBJ2-7; TRBD2 is a possible D gene (5 bases). The V end was cut by 3 bases, the J end by 3 bases, with 9 bases between. Germline CDR1 and CDR2: MNHEY and SMNVEV (reference sequence). The CDR3 has 13 residues. CDR3 nucleotides: TGTGCCAGCAGTTTCCAGCGGAACTACGAGCAGTACTTC. Encoded protein: CASSFQRNYEQYF.

The rearrangement links TRBV11-1 to TRBJ2-5; TRBD2 might be the D (6 bases). The CDR3 contains 18 residues. Trimming removed 8 bases at V and 1 base at J, with 26 bases between. Germline V gives CDR1 SGHAT, CDR2 FQDESV (reference sequence). DNA for the CDR3: TGTGCCAGCTCAACCTCTTTCTTAGCGGAGCCATTCCAAGAGACCCAGTACTTC. Translation gives CASSTSFLAEPFQETQYF.

V gene TRBV28 combines with J gene TRBJ2-7; TRBD1 matches 11 bases. V shed 5 bases, J shed 0 bases, and the junction held 3 bases outside the gene matches. Looked up from germline, CDR1 is MDHEN and CDR2 is SYDVKM. CDR3 size: 15 residues. The DNA for the CDR3 is TGTGCCAGCAGTCGGGGACAGGGGGGCTCCTACGAGCAGTACTTC. This codes for CASSRGQGGSYEQYF.

J is TRBJ2-7 and V is TRBV7-9, with 10 bases identical to TRBD2. The CDR3 sequence is 15 residues long. V trimming: 2 bases; J trimming: 5 bases; junction bases outside the gene matches: 6. Germline-derived CDR1 and CDR2 are SEHNR and FQNEAQ (reference sequence). The CDR3: CASSLPASGSDEQYF. DNA for the CDR3: TGTGCCAGCAGCTTACCCGCTAGCGGGAGCGACGAGCAGTACTTC.

J is TRBJ2-5 and V is TRBV11-2; 11 bases are a match to TRBD1. Germline CDR1 is SGHAT and CDR2 is FQNNGV. This CDR3 spans 17 amino acids. The J segment lost 3 bases and the V segment lost 7 bases, leaving 13 bases of the junction unmatched. CDR3 nucleotides: TGTGCCAGCAAGCCCTCGTCCGGGACAGGGGGTGAAGAGACCCAGTACTTC. This translates into CASKPSSGTGGEETQYF.

This chain joins TRBV2 and TRBJ2-5, with 14 bases aligning to TRBD2. The CDR3 totals 16 residues. Trimming cost V 6 bases and J 5 bases; bases outside gene matches: 8. Germline V gene data show CDR1 as SNHLY and CDR2 as FYNNEI. CDR3 nucleotide sequence: TGTGCCAGCAGCCCGCCGGGACTAGCGGGAGTCGAGACCCAGTACTTC. Protein: CASSPPGLAGVETQYF.

The gene calls are TRBV29-1 and TRBJ1-2; 10 nucleotides line up with TRBD1. Germline CDR1 reads SQVTM; CDR2 reads ANQGSEA. V lost 4 bases and J lost 7; bases outside the gene matches: 3. The CDR3 covers 12 residues. The CDR3, as DNA: TGCAGCGTTGGAAGGGACAGGGGTGGCTACACCTTC. Its translation is CSVGRDRGGYTF.

The V gene is TRBV19, the J gene TRBJ2-3, with D possibly being TRBD2 (5 bases). Germline V gene lookup returns CDR1 LNHDA and CDR2 SQIVND (reference sequence). The germline V and J ends were trimmed by 5 bases and 2 bases, with 11 bases remaining between them. The CDR3 spans 14 residues. The DNA for the CDR3 is TGTGCCAGTAGTCATATCGGGGTCACAGATACGCAGTATTTT. Protein product: CASSHIGVTDTQYF.

The rearrangement joins TRBV11-2 to TRBJ2-1; D is perhaps TRBD2 (5 bases). Germline V gene sequence: CDR1 SGHAT, CDR2 FQNNGV. The CDR3 has 13 residues. Trimming took 4 bases from V and 7 from J, leaving 11 bases between them. The CDR3 DNA sequence: TGTGCCAGCAGCTCAGCGGCCCTGAATGAGCAGTTCTTC. Translated: CASSSAALNEQFF.

The chain recombines TRBV5-1 with TRBJ2-1; 8 bases are a match to TRBD2. Germline trimming cut 4 bases from V and 6 bases from J; bases unmatched to any gene: 9. CDR3 length: 15 residues. Germline values: CDR1 SGHRS, CDR2 YFSETQ. CDR3 in amino acids: CASSPPVAGSNEQFF. In nucleotides, the CDR3 is TGCGCCAGCAGCCCGCCGGTAGCGGGAAGCAATGAGCAGTTCTTC. Supplemented by reference TRBV5-1 and TRBJ2-1, the full variable domain reads KAGVTQTPRYLIKTRGQQVTLSCSPISGHRSVSWYQQTPGQGLQFLFEYFSETQRNKGNFPGRFSGRQFSNSRSEMNVSTLELGDSALYLCASSPPVAGSNEQFFGPGTRLTVL.